Shown below are 24 T cell receptor beta chains from a single sample sequenced in a study of blood T cell repertoires in COVID-19. TCRdb keeps only in-frame clones here, not all; method: immunoSEQ multiplex PCR. The repertoire has just over 650,000 clones, 85% to 90% of them found once; the top ten carry 0.2% to 0.3%. The sample consisted of peripheral blood. All receptors derive from a woman aged 18-35 years with acute or convalescent COVID-19.

This chain links TRBV11-2 with TRBJ1-5, with TRBD1 identical over 7 bases. Trimming removed 5 bases from V and 5 bases from J; junction bases left unmatched: 6. This CDR3 comprises 14 residues. The germline V gene encodes CDR1 SGHAT and CDR2 FQNNGV. The CDR3, as DNA: TGTGCCAGCAGCAATACAGGGGTGGATCAGCCCCAGCATTTT. The encoded protein is CASSNTGVDQPQHF.

The chain employs TRBV5-5 and TRBJ1-1; D unclear. CDR3 length: 15 residues. Germline lookup yields CDR1 SGHKS and CDR2 YYEKEE (reference sequence). The V end was cut by 5 bases, the J end by 4 bases, with 18 bases between. Here the CDR3 DNA reads TGTGCCAGCAGGCTCACCTCAGGTTTTGGCACTGAAGCTTTCTTT. Protein product: CASRLTSGFGTEAFF.

The chain carries TRBV29-1 and TRBJ2-7; D gene ambiguous. The CDR3 extends over 13 amino acids. V dropped 4 bases and J dropped 2 bases, with 12 bases sitting between them. The germline V gene has CDR1 SQVTM and CDR2 ANQGSEA. The CDR3: CSVGQLVPYEQYF. CDR3 bases: TGCAGCGTTGGCCAACTTGTCCCCTACGAGCAGTACTTC.

This clone was picked up one time. The chain employs TRBV6-5 and TRBJ2-7; a weak D match, TRBD2 (5 bases). Germline V gives CDR1 MNHEY, CDR2 SVGAGI. Trimming took 6 bases from V and 0 from J, leaving 9 bases between them. The length of the CDR3 is 13 residues. The CDR3 is CASRPGNSYEQYF. The DNA for the CDR3 is TGTGCCAGCAGGCCGGGGAACTCCTACGAGCAGTACTTC.

V gene TRBV24-1 combines with J gene TRBJ2-2; TRBD2 agrees at 7 bases. This CDR3 has 15 residues. J lost 2 bases, V lost 4 bases, and 3 bases had no gene match. The germline gives CDR1 KGHDR, CDR2 SFDVKD. This chain's CDR3 is CATSEPGLNTGELFF. The CDR3 nucleotides read TGTGCCACCAGTGAACCGGGACTAAACACCGGGGAGCTGTTTTTT.

This chain connects TRBV2 to TRBJ1-5; 11 nucleotides match TRBD1. V trimming: 6 bases; J trimming: 2 bases; junction bases outside the gene matches: 6. Germline assignment: CDR1 SNHLY and CDR2 FYNNEI. The CDR3 runs 16 residues. As DNA, the CDR3 is TGTGCCAGCAGAATTGGGACAGGGGGAGGCAATCAGCCCCAGCATTTT. Residues: CASRIGTGGGNQPQHF.

The J gene is TRBJ2-7, the V gene TRBV6-1; 8 positions agree with TRBD2. CDR3 length equals 15 residues. The germline V gene encodes CDR1 MNHNS and CDR2 SASEGT. The V gene end was trimmed by 1 base and the J gene end by 2 bases; junction bases not matched to a gene: 4. CDR3 protein: CASSEDPAGAYEQYF. The CDR3 bases are TGTGCCAGCAGTGAAGACCCAGCGGGGGCCTACGAGCAGTACTTC.

As concerns this clone: One junction end does not reproduce the germline sequence, and a read error may be involved. The chain has TRBV6-2 or TRBV6-3 and TRBJ1-1; no clear D. This CDR3 has 15 residues. Germline values: CDR1 MNHEY, CDR2 SVGEGT. This chain's CDR3 is CTSSYSTPKNTEAFF. As DNA, the CDR3 is TGTACCAGCAGTTACTCGACTCCAAAGAACACTGAAGCTTTCTTT.

The chain combines TRBV18 with TRBJ1-1, with 7 bases that match TRBD1. CDR3 length: 13 residues. The J segment lost 4 bases and the V segment lost 5 bases, leaving 4 bases of the junction unmatched. The germline CDR1 and CDR2 sequences are KGHSH and LQKENI. The CDR3 sequence is CASSRGGVTEAFF. CDR3 sequence (DNA): TGTGCCAGCTCAAGAGGGGGCGTCACTGAAGCTTTCTTT.

The chain joins TRBV7-3 to TRBJ2-7; TRBD1 matches 8 bases. Germline V CDR1 and CDR2: SGHTA, FQGTGA. This CDR3 has 14 amino acids. V lost 2 bases to trimming and J lost 3 bases; unmatched junction nucleotides: 3. This CDR3 is CASSLGGTGYEQYF. CDR3 sequence (DNA): TGTGCCAGCAGCTTAGGGGGGACAGGCTACGAGCAGTACTTC.

The chain is built from TRBV24-1 and TRBJ1-4; D gene uncertain. The CDR3 consists of 13 residues. Germline CDR1 is KGHDR and CDR2 is SFDVKD. V lost 5 bases, J lost 8 bases, and 11 bases lay in between. The CDR3 nucleotides read TGTGCCACCAGTGCCGGGTCGCCCGAAAAACTGTTTTTT. Translated: CATSAGSPEKLFF.

The sample holds one count of this clone. V gene TRBV5-1 combines with J gene TRBJ2-1; 8 bases line up with TRBD2. CDR1 SGHRS and CDR2 YFSETQ come from the germline V gene. The CDR3 totals 17 residues. Trimming removed 1 base from V and 6 bases from J; junction bases left unmatched: 12. The CDR3 sequence is CASSLRVAGRWGNEQFF. As DNA, the CDR3 is TGCGCCAGCAGCTTGCGGGTAGCGGGGAGATGGGGCAATGAGCAGTTCTTC.

J is TRBJ2-5 and V is TRBV14, with 12 positions matching TRBD2. V was clipped by 5 bases and J by 2 bases; unmatched bases: 6. From germline, CDR1 is SGHDN and CDR2 FVKESK. The length of the CDR3 is 16 residues. CDR3 residues: CASSSRTSGAQETQYF. For the CDR3, the DNA is TGTGCCAGCAGCTCCCGGACTAGCGGGGCGCAAGAGACCCAGTACTTC.

V is TRBV18 and J is TRBJ1-3; perhaps TRBD1 as D (5 bases). Trimming cost V 6 bases and J 5 bases, with 14 bases left between them. Germline V gene data show CDR1 as KGHSH and CDR2 as LQKENI. This CDR3 has 14 amino acids. The DNA for the CDR3 is TGTGCCAGCTCCTACTACAGGACGAGAAACACCATATATTTT. Translated, it gives CASSYYRTRNTIYF.

The rearrangement uses TRBV27 and TRBJ2-3, with 10 positions matching TRBD2. There are 17 residues in the CDR3. Germline-derived CDR1 and CDR2 are MNHEY and SMNVEV (reference sequence). Losses at the gene ends were 6 bases for V and 5 bases for J; bases not matched to a gene: 14. CDR3 DNA: TGTGCCAGCAGCCTCCCCCGGAGCGGGGGGGGTATAGATACGCAGTATTTT. Its translation is CASSLPRSGGGIDTQYF.

This clone was found once. The J gene is TRBJ2-7, the V gene TRBV6-5; 7 bases match TRBD1. CDR3 size: 15 residues. V was pared by 8 bases and J by 2 bases, with 12 bases of the junction left unmatched. Germline CDR1 and CDR2: MNHEY and SVGAGI. The CDR3 protein is CASGRILGQTYEQYF. DNA for the CDR3: TGTGCCAGCGGCAGGATTTTGGGACAGACCTACGAGCAGTACTTC.

This clone appeared many times. The chain uses TRBV4-2 and TRBJ2-7, with D possibly matching TRBD1 (5 bases). This CDR3 is 15 amino acids long. CDR1 is LGHNA and CDR2 is YNFKEQ in the germline V gene. V dropped 4 bases and J dropped 2 bases, with 15 bases sitting between them. The CDR3 loop is CASSPIGAGTYEQYF. The CDR3 nucleotides are TGTGCCAGCAGCCCCATAGGGGCAGGGACCTACGAGCAGTACTTC.

The rearrangement uses TRBV21-1 and TRBJ1-1; the table's D call of TRBD1 was not tested on the DNA. TRBV21-1 is a documented pseudogene. The CDR3 loop spans 18 amino acids. The CDR3 reads CASSKEPGQGTGNTEAFF. CDR3 nucleotide sequence: TGTGCCAGCAGCAAAGAACCGGGACAGGGGACAGGGAACACTGAAGCTTTCTTT.

This sequence joins TRBV7-9 and TRBJ1-1, with unresolved D. The CDR3 extends over 13 amino acids. The V gene's germline CDR1 is SEHNR and CDR2 FQNEAQ (reference sequence). V was pared by 1 base and J by 8 bases, with 11 bases between. The CDR3 is CASSLVVGQEAFF. In DNA, the CDR3 is TGTGCCAGCAGCTTAGTAGTTGGGCAGGAAGCTTTCTTT.

The V call is TRBV2, the J call TRBJ2-5; D possibly corresponds to TRBD2 (6 bases). Germline V gives CDR1 SNHLY, CDR2 FYNNEI. V was pared by 7 bases and J by 5 bases, with 14 bases between. The CDR3 totals 13 residues. The CDR3 loop reads CASTKEGMETQYF. CDR3 nucleotide sequence: TGTGCCAGCACTAAGGAGGGTATGGAGACCCAGTACTTC.

The CDR3 spells CASSPWRGQVPLSNQPQHF. The DNA of the CDR3 is TGTGCCAGCAGCCCTTGGCGGGGACAGGTCCCCTTGAGCAATCAGCCCCAGCATTTT. The chain uses TRBV6-2 or TRBV6-3 and TRBJ1-5; 8 positions match TRBD1. J lost 1 base, V lost 6 bases, and 17 bases had no gene match. Germline V lookup: CDR1 MNHEY, CDR2 SVGEGT. The CDR3 totals 19 residues.

The CDR3 loop reads CASRLDYGYTF. The CDR3, as DNA: TGTGCCAGCCGACTGGACTATGGCTACACCTTC. V and J are TRBV9 and TRBJ1-2; D is ambiguous. The V end lost 7 bases, the J end lost 3 bases, and 7 bases lay between the germline ends. The CDR3 is made up of 11 amino acids. Germline CDR1 is SGDLS and CDR2 is YYNGEE. Combining the CDR3 with reference TRBV9 and TRBJ1-2 gives the whole variable domain DSGVTQTPKHLITATGQRVTLRCSPRSGDLSVYWYQQSLDQGLQFLIQYYNGEERAKGNILERFSAQQFPDLHSELNLSSLELGDSALYFCASRLDYGYTFGSGTRLTVV.

The V gene is TRBV7-9, the J gene TRBJ1-4; 11 nucleotides agree with TRBD1. There are 14 residues in the CDR3. V lost 5 bases to trimming and J lost 11 bases; unmatched junction nucleotides: 7. In germline, CDR1 is SEHNR, CDR2 FQNEAQ (reference sequence). The DNA for the CDR3 is TGTGCCAGCAGCCCCGGGACAGGGGGTAGTAAACTGTTTTTT. It is translated as CASSPGTGGSKLFF.

V usage is TRBV3-1 (or the pseudogene TRBV3-2) and J usage is TRBJ2-5; D possibly corresponds to TRBD1 (5 bases). The CDR3 spans 13 residues. In germline, CDR1 is LGHDT, CDR2 YNNKEL (reference sequence). The V end lost 5 bases, the J end lost 3 bases, and 10 bases lay between the germline ends. For the CDR3, the DNA is TGTGCCAGCAGCAAGACAGATAAAGAGACCCAGTACTTC. Protein: CASSKTDKETQYF.